Listed below are T cell receptor beta chains from one sample, sequenced in a study of identical twins. TCRdb fed the 5' RACE reads into MiXCR, producing one record per CDR3 protein. The repertoire holds hundreds of thousands of distinct CDR3 sequences, with around an eighth as singletons. This sample was shared with a second study, whose subject was yellow fever vaccine responses in identical twins.

Sequencing was done on a sample of CD8+ T cells sorted from blood. The receptors were sampled from a woman between 18 and 29 years old in good health. Each CDR3 is given with its conserved first and last residue. A D gene is named only where the DNA matches it firmly. The size field is filled for only some rows; it gives once, few, many or a size class.

clone_size j_call d_call v_call cdr3_aa cdr3_nt
- TRBJ2-7 - TRBV27 CASSSGQFYEQYF TGTGCCAGCAGTAGCGGACAGTTCTACGAGCAGTACTTC
- TRBJ2-3 - TRBV4-2 CASSQGSRGPTDTQYF TGTGCCAGCAGCCAAGGTTCCCGGGGGCCCACGGATACGCAGTATTTT
few TRBJ2-2 - TRBV15 CATSGSYGDTGELFF TGTGCCACCAGCGGTAGCTATGGGGACACCGGGGAGCTGTTTTTT
- TRBJ1-1 - TRBV7-9 CASSFSDEAFF TGTGCCAGCAGCTTTTCCGATGAAGCTTTCTTT
- TRBJ2-5 TRBD1 TRBV7-9 CAGGDRVETQYF TGTGCCGGGGGGGACAGGGTCGAGACCCAGTACTTC
many TRBJ2-3 - TRBV6-5 CASSYGGTDTQYF TGTGCCAGCAGTTATGGGGGTACAGATACGCAGTATTTT
- TRBJ2-7 TRBD2 TRBV7-3 CASSPGGRLREQYF TGTGCCAGCAGCCCCGGCGGGAGGCTTCGGGAGCAGTACTTC
few TRBJ2-1 TRBD2 TRBV4-1 CASSQDSGRDNEQFF TGCGCCAGCAGCCAAGATAGCGGGAGGGACAATGAGCAGTTCTTC
few TRBJ1-1 - TRBV5-1 CASSLATANTEAFF TGCGCCAGCAGCTTGGCGACAGCTAACACTGAAGCTTTCTTT
few TRBJ2-1 TRBD2 TRBV20-1 CSARPGTSGGGSYNEQFF TGCAGTGCTAGACCTGGGACTAGCGGGGGGGGGTCCTACAATGAGCAGTTCTTC
- TRBJ2-2 TRBD1 TRBV6-1 CASITGTGKTGELFF TGTGCCAGCATCACGGGGACAGGGAAGACCGGGGAGCTGTTTTTT
- TRBJ2-1 TRBD2 TRBV2 CASSDSGPWLAGEYNEQFF TGTGCCAGCAGTGATTCGGGACCGTGGCTAGCGGGAGAGTACAATGAGCAGTTCTTC
few TRBJ2-5 TRBD1 TRBV29-1 CSVDLDRETQYF TGCAGCGTTGATCTGGACAGGGAGACCCAGTACTTC
- TRBJ1-1 - TRBV6-1 CVHKGEWSSTEAFF TGTGTTCACAAGGGGGAGTGGAGTTCAACTGAAGCTTTCTTT
few TRBJ1-1 - TRBV20-1 CSAKLMNTEAFF TGCAGTGCTAAGCTGATGAACACTGAAGCTTTCTTT
few TRBJ2-7 - TRBV2 CASSEAGKSYEQYF TGTGCCAGCAGTGAAGCGGGGAAATCCTACGAGCAGTACTTC
- TRBJ2-7 TRBD2 TRBV5-1 CASRLGTTYEQYF TGCGCCAGCAGGCTCGGGACTACCTACGAGCAGTACTTC
- TRBJ2-2 - TRBV29-1 CSVETRNTGELFF TGCAGCGTTGAAACTCGCAACACCGGGGAGCTGTTTTTT
- TRBJ2-5 TRBD1 TRBV27 CASSSYLTGRETQYF TGTGCCAGCAGTTCCTACCTGACAGGGCGTGAGACCCAGTACTTC
many TRBJ2-5 TRBD2 TRBV5-1 CASSLVLAGVETQYF TGCGCCAGCAGCTTGGTCCTAGCGGGAGTAGAGACCCAGTACTTC
- TRBJ2-1 TRBD2 TRBV6-2/TRBV6-3 CASSYREAYNEQFF TGTGCCAGCAGTTACCGGGAGGCCTACAATGAGCAGTTCTTC
many TRBJ2-5 TRBD2 TRBV6-1 CASSERPGLARKETQYF TGTGCCAGCAGTGAAAGGCCGGGACTAGCGAGAAAAGAGACCCAGTACTTC
- TRBJ2-7 TRBD2 TRBV29-1 CSANGEGTYEQYF TGCAGCGCTAATGGGGAGGGGACCTACGAGCAGTACTTC
- TRBJ2-1 - TRBV25-1 CASSGDQRVYNEQFF TGTGCCAGCAGTGGGGACCAGAGAGTCTATAATGAGCAGTTCTTC
- TRBJ2-7 TRBD2 TRBV12-3/TRBV12-4 CASSLATWTSRNEQYF TGTGCCAGCAGTTTAGCCACTTGGACTAGCCGGAACGAGCAGTACTTC
many TRBJ1-2 TRBD1 TRBV5-1 CASSFARGGTGGSFDGYTF TGCGCCAGCAGCTTCGCCAGGGGCGGGACAGGGGGCTCATTTGATGGCTACACCTTC
- TRBJ2-5 - TRBV5-6 CASSPGRGEETQYF TGTGCCAGCAGCCCGGGCCGGGGCGAGGAGACCCAGTACTTC
- TRBJ1-5 TRBD1 TRBV20-1 CSAQQGAGQPQHF TGCAGTGCTCAACAGGGGGCGGGGCAGCCCCAGCATTTT
few TRBJ2-7 TRBD2 TRBV27 CASTSSLGTSGSNPYEQYF TGTGCCAGCACTTCTTCCCTCGGGACTAGCGGGAGCAACCCCTACGAGCAGTACTTC
few TRBJ2-7 - TRBV7-8 CASSPLILRHEQYF TGTGCCAGCAGCCCTTTGATTTTGCGGCACGAGCAGTACTTC
- TRBJ2-3 TRBD2 TRBV5-5 CASSSPPGAGAWDTQYF TGTGCCAGCAGCAGCCCCCCCGGCGCGGGAGCGTGGGATACGCAGTATTTT
few TRBJ1-2 - TRBV4-1 CASSQEGRGEANYGYTF TGCGCCAGCAGCCAAGAAGGGCGGGGGGAAGCTAACTATGGCTACACCTTC
few TRBJ2-7 TRBD1 TRBV2 CASMPGQSYEQYF TGTGCCAGCATGCCGGGACAGTCCTACGAGCAGTACTTC
many TRBJ2-1 TRBD2 TRBV10-3 CAISVKREIDEQFF TGTGCCATCAGTGTAAAGCGGGAGATCGATGAGCAGTTCTTC
many TRBJ1-6 - TRBV4-1 CASSLEGQSYNSPLHF TGCGCCAGCAGCCTCGAAGGGCAAAGCTATAATTCACCCCTCCACTTT
few TRBJ1-1 - TRBV9 CASSVGQQGRAEAFF TGTGCCAGCAGCGTAGGACAACAGGGCCGGGCTGAAGCTTTCTTT
once TRBJ2-7 - TRBV2 CASSQGEGRYEQYF TGTGCCAGCAGCCAAGGGGAAGGGCGGTACGAGCAGTACTTC
- TRBJ1-1 - TRBV9 CASSVVGAGDTEAFF TGTGCCAGCAGCGTAGTTGGGGCGGGAGACACTGAAGCTTTCTTT
few TRBJ2-4 - TRBV20-1 CSARDLSSSLNIQYF TGCAGTGCTAGAGATTTGTCTTCCTCATTAAACATTCAGTACTTC
many TRBJ1-5 TRBD1 TRBV12-3/TRBV12-4 CASSPTGGSQPQHF TGTGCCAGCAGTCCGACAGGGGGGAGCCAGCCCCAGCATTTT
many TRBJ2-1 TRBD2 TRBV20-1 CSARATSGFYNEQFF TGCAGTGCTAGAGCCACTAGCGGATTCTACAATGAGCAGTTCTTC
few TRBJ1-5 - TRBV6-5 CASSSLVGQPQHF TGTGCCAGCAGTTCCCTGGTTGGTCAGCCCCAGCATTTT
many TRBJ2-5 - TRBV24-1 CATSEYDGETQYF TGTGCCACCAGTGAATATGACGGGGAGACCCAGTACTTC
- TRBJ1-2 TRBD1 TRBV4-1 CASSQAGQGVRGYTF TGCGCCAGCAGCCAAGCGGGACAGGGGGTGCGTGGCTACACCTTC
few TRBJ1-1 - TRBV29-1 CSVVSGGTEAFF TGCAGCGTTGTATCGGGAGGAACTGAAGCTTTCTTT
- TRBJ2-7 - TRBV27 CASSLRGLLYEQYF TGTGCCAGCAGTTTAAGGGGCCTTCTCTACGAGCAGTACTTC
- TRBJ2-3 - TRBV6-1 CASSSRGRSTDTQYF TGTGCCAGCAGTAGCCGGGGCCGTAGCACAGATACGCAGTATTTT
few TRBJ1-2 TRBD1 TRBV20-1 CSARDKSGGNYGYTF TGCAGTGCTAGAGATAAGTCAGGGGGCAACTATGGCTACACCTTC
few TRBJ2-7 - TRBV4-2 CASSQGITVDEQYF TGTGCCAGCAGCCAAGGGATCACAGTAGACGAGCAGTACTTC
- TRBJ2-1 TRBD1 TRBV12-3/TRBV12-4 CASSTSTGIVSYNEQFF TGTGCCAGCAGTACCTCGACAGGGATTGTTTCCTACAATGAGCAGTTCTTC
few TRBJ2-5 - TRBV12-3/TRBV12-4 CASSFSPPTAQETQYF TGTGCCAGCAGTTTCTCCCCGCCGACTGCCCAAGAGACCCAGTACTTC
- TRBJ1-1 TRBD1 TRBV20-1 CSARGYQGVTEAFF TGCAGTGCTAGAGGATACCAGGGGGTGACTGAAGCTTTCTTT
- TRBJ1-1 - TRBV12-3/TRBV12-4 CASSLGQGWGEAFF TGTGCCAGCAGTTTAGGTCAGGGTTGGGGTGAAGCTTTCTTT
- TRBJ2-1 TRBD2 TRBV3-1 CASSHPQSGGNEQFF TGTGCCAGCAGCCATCCCCAGAGCGGGGGAAATGAGCAGTTCTTC
many TRBJ2-7 - TRBV29-1 CSVEDPDLVRGEQYF TGCAGCGTTGAAGATCCGGACTTGGTACGAGGCGAGCAGTACTTC
- TRBJ2-7 TRBD2 TRBV4-2 CASSQDPGLAYEQYF TGTGCCAGCAGCCAAGACCCGGGACTAGCGTACGAGCAGTACTTC
many TRBJ2-7 - TRBV29-1 CSVEGTDSSYEQYF TGCAGCGTTGAAGGGACCGATAGCTCCTACGAGCAGTACTTC
many TRBJ2-1 TRBD2 TRBV6-1 CASAGLAGGVDEQFF TGTGCCAGCGCGGGACTAGCGGGAGGCGTGGATGAGCAGTTCTTC
many TRBJ2-3 - TRBV29-1 CSVWLAKTSTDTQYF TGCAGCGTTTGGCTAGCGAAAACATCCACAGATACGCAGTATTTT
- TRBJ2-3 TRBD1 TRBV6-1 CAIRRGLEITDTQYF TGTGCCATCCGCAGGGGGCTGGAGATCACAGATACGCAGTATTTT